This T cell receptor (beta chain) stems from a study of T-cell reconstitution after alpha-beta-depleted transplantation in children. Preparation of the TCRbeta library used unique molecular identifiers. TCRdb re-called the PCR reads through MiXCR, storing one row per CDR3 protein. The data show 250,000 to 300,000 distinct CDR3 sequences, just over 7.5% seen once. This CDR3 is built from 14 residues. Study-wide findings and caveats: When one year had passed after transplant, most T-cell counts and diversity came from newly produced T cells.

This clonotype was found many times. The antigen is not known. The sequencing used peripheral blood, collected 360 days after TCRalphabeta/CD19-depleted stem cell transplant. The V gene is TRBV21-1, the J gene TRBJ2-7; the table calls TRBD1, which could not be checked here. TRBV21-1 is a pseudogene segment. The TCR was taken from a female patient between 2 and 10 years old who had a stem cell transplant for Fanconi anemia, so the T cells may come from the graft donor. Here the CDR3 reads CASPWAGKGYEQYF. CDR3 nucleotide sequence: TGTGCCAGCCCCTGGGCAGGTAAAGGCTACGAGCAGTACTTC.